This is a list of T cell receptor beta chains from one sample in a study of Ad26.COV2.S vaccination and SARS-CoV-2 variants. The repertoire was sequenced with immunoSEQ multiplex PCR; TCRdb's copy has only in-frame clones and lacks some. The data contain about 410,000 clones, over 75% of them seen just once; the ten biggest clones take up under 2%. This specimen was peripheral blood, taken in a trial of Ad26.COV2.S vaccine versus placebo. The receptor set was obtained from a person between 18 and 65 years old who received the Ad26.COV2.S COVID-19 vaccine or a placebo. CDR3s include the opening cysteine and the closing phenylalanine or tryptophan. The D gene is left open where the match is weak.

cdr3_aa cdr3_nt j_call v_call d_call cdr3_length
CASSLASASHPLHF TGTGCCAGCAGCTTAGCTAGCGCATCGCACCCCCTCCACTTT TRBJ1-6 TRBV7-2 NA 14
CASRTSGNTGELFF TGCGCCAGCAGAACTAGCGGGAACACCGGGGAGCTGTTTTTT TRBJ2-2 TRBV5-1 TRBD2 14
CASSLERTGDGYTF TGTGCCAGCAGCTTAGAGAGGACAGGGGATGGCTACACCTTC TRBJ1-2 TRBV11-2 TRBD1 14
CASSYRGVRGSYEQYF TGTGCCAGCAGTTACAGGGGGGTCAGGGGCTCCTACGAGCAGTACTTC TRBJ2-7 TRBV6-5 NA 16
CASGGGGDSNTGELFF TGTGCCAGCGGTGGGGGCGGGGACTCGAACACCGGGGAGCTGTTTTTT TRBJ2-2 TRBV5-4 NA 16
CASGYSYNEQFF TGTGCCAGCGGGTACTCCTACAATGAGCAGTTCTTC TRBJ2-1 TRBV6-5 NA 12
CAIKAPMNTEAFF TGTGCCATCAAGGCTCCGATGAACACTGAAGCTTTCTTT TRBJ1-1 TRBV10-3 NA 13
CASSLRFDRGLNNEQFF TGCGCCAGCAGCTTACGGTTCGACAGGGGGCTCAACAATGAGCAGTTCTTC TRBJ2-1 TRBV5-1 TRBD1 17
CASSSGSGNTIYF TGTGCCAGCAGTTCAGGGTCTGGAAACACCATATATTTT TRBJ1-3 TRBV28 NA 13
CATSDPSQGWDEQYF TGTGCCACCAGTGACCCGAGTCAGGGCTGGGACGAGCAGTACTTC TRBJ2-7 TRBV24-1 NA 15
CASSYSTGRTTNSPLHF TGTGCCAGCAGTTACTCTACGGGTCGAACCACAAATTCACCCCTCCACTTT TRBJ1-6 TRBV6-2/TRBV6-3 NA 17
CASSPPTGGRGEQFF TGTGCCAGCTCACCACCGACAGGGGGCAGAGGGGAGCAGTTCTTC TRBJ2-1 TRBV18 TRBD1 15
CASSLAGANYGYTF TGTGCCAGCAGCTTGGCAGGGGCTAACTATGGCTACACCTTC TRBJ1-2 TRBV5-5 NA 14
CASSMEGYNEQFF TGTGCCAGCAGTATGGAGGGGTACAATGAGCAGTTCTTC TRBJ2-1 TRBV27 NA 13
CAISGERETNYEQYF TGTGCCATCAGTGGCGAGAGGGAGACAAATTACGAGCAGTACTTC TRBJ2-7 TRBV10-3 NA 15
CASSPRTGVETQYF TGTGCCAGCAGCCCCAGGACAGGGGTGGAGACCCAGTACTTC TRBJ2-5 TRBV7-9 TRBD1 14
CASSPAPGNTIYF TGTGCCAGCAGCCCTGCCCCCGGAAACACCATATATTTT TRBJ1-3 TRBV3-1/TRBV3-2 NA 13
CASSPGGTGTDTQYF TGTGCCAGCAGCCCGGGGGGAACAGGCACAGATACGCAGTATTTT TRBJ2-3 TRBV7-2 TRBD2 15